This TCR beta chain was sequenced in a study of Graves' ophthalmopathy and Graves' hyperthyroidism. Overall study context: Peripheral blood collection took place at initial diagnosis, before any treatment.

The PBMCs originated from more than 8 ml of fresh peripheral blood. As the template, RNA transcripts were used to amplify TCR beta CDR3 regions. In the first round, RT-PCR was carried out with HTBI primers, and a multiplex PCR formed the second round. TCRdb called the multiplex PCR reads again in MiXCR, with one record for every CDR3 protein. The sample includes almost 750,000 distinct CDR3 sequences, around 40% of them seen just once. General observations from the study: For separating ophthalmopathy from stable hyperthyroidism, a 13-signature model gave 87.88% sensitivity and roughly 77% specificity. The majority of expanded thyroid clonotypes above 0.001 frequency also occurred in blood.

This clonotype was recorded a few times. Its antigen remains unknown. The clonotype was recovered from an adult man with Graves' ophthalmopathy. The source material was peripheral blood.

DNA of the CDR3: TGTGCCAGCAGTCGGAGGGGGTACGGCAATCAGCCCCAGCATTTT. Translated, it gives CASSRRGYGNQPQHF. The chain recombines TRBV5-5 with TRBJ1-5; D possibly corresponds to TRBD1 (6 bases). CDR1 and CDR2 (germline): SGHKS, YYEKEE (reference sequence). The CDR3 length is 15 residues. Trimming removed 5 bases from V and 2 bases from J, with 14 bases in between.